This TCR beta chain was obtained from a study of T cells in Graves' hyperthyroidism and ophthalmopathy. General study points: Most thyroid clonotypes expanded above 0.001 were also detected in blood. Ophthalmopathy prediction by the model preceded onset by a median approximately 5.9 months.

This CDR3 comprises 13 residues. Germline CDR1 is MDHEN and CDR2 is SYDVKM. Trimming took 4 bases from V and 2 from J, leaving 9 bases between them. Researchers amplified the TCR beta CDR3 regions from RNA transcripts. A first-round RT-PCR of the TCR CDR3 used the HTBI primer set. TCRdb recomputed calls from the multiplex PCR reads with MiXCR, one row per CDR3 protein. This sample has 100,000 to 140,000 distinct CDR3 sequences, with approximately 15% found just once. This clonotype occurred many times. Its antigen is unidentified. No progression to ophthalmopathy during 18 months of follow-up defined stable disease. Uncontrolled infections, other autoimmune diseases, pregnancy or lactation led to exclusion of patients.

The genes are TRBV28 and TRBJ2-7, with D perhaps assigned TRBD1 or TRBD2 (6 bases each). Sequenced input: blood. The sequence was obtained from a woman between 50 and 59 years old with Graves' hyperthyroidism. CDR3 sequence (DNA): TGTGCCAGCAGTTCGGAGGGGGCCTACGAGCAGTACTTC. It specifies CASSSEGAYEQYF.